The 22 T cell receptor beta chains below were found in one sample sequenced in a study of tumor and adjacent non-tumor tissue in lung cancer. RNA was extracted from bulk tissue without any cell sorting. The normal lung tissue was taken more than 3 cm from the tumor edge. Three rounds of nested PCR, following a modified ARM-PCR protocol, produced the TCRbeta library. TCRdb ran MiXCR on the multiplex PCR reads and lists one entry per CDR3 protein. The sample has some 95,000 distinct CDR3 sequences, 80% seen once; the top ten hold under 40%. The specimen was distant non-tumor lung tissue. These receptor sequences come from a man aged 55-75 years with small cell lung cancer.

The rearrangement links TRBV10-3 to TRBJ2-5; D not resolved. The CDR3 extends over 12 amino acids. V gave up 5 bases and J gave up 3 bases, with 7 bases separating them. Germline CDR1 reads ENHRY; CDR2 reads SYGVKD. CDR3 residues: CAISTVEETQYF. CDR3 bases: TGTGCCATCAGTACGGTGGAAGAGACCCAGTACTTC.

The chain combines TRBV11-2 with TRBJ2-7; TRBD2 matches 10 bases. CDR3 length equals 19 residues. The germline V gene encodes CDR1 SGHAT and CDR2 FQNNGV. The CDR3 loop is CASSFRASGSASLYYEQFV. The CDR3, as DNA: TGTGCCAGCAGCTTTAGGGCTAGCGGGAGTGCGAGCCTCTACTACGAGCAGTTCGTC.

This clonotype was detected only a few times. The gene calls are TRBV2 and TRBJ2-2; 9 bases map to TRBD1. This CDR3 is built from 15 residues. CDR1 is SNHLY and CDR2 is FYNNEI in the germline V gene. V trimming: 6 bases; J trimming: 6 bases; junction bases outside the gene matches: 8. The CDR3, as DNA: TGTGCCAGCAGGGGACAGGGAGTTGGGTCCGGGGAGCTGTTTTTT. It codes for CASRGQGVGSGELFF.

This clonotype was seen a few times. One junction end disagrees with the germline gene, perhaps due to a read error. The chain joins TRBV4-1 to TRBJ2-2; D gene uncertain. The CDR3 is 15 residues long. The germline CDR1 and CDR2 sequences are MGHRA and YSYEKL. CDR3 in amino acids: CASSQFGANTVELFF. The CDR3 nucleotides read TGCGCTAGCAGCCAATTCGGAGCCAACACCGTGGAGCTGTTTTTT.

For this clonotype: The junction departs from the called germline gene at one end, perhaps through a read error. The chain couples TRBV12-3 or TRBV12-4 to TRBJ2-2; TRBD2 aligns across 7 bases. The CDR3 runs to 16 residues. The CDR3 is CASSFWRGSNTWELFF. CDR3 bases: TGTGCCAGCAGTTTTTGGCGGGGGTCGAACACCTGGGAACTGTTTTTT.

About this clonotype: This may be a read error, as it is one base from a much larger clone. This sequence joins TRBV6-2 or TRBV6-3 and TRBJ1-4; 9 nucleotides line up with TRBD1. The CDR3 sequence is 16 residues long. Germline V lookup: CDR1 MNHEY, CDR2 SVGEGT. With 5 bases clipped from V and 1 base from J, the junction kept 5 bases outside the gene matches. The CDR3 DNA reads TGTGCCAGCAGTCAGGGACAGGGACTAACTAATGAAAAACTGTTTTTT. As protein: CASSQGQGLTNEKLFF.

Of note for this clonotype: This could be a read error, since a much larger clone is one nucleotide away. The chain has TRBV20-1 and TRBJ2-5, with a tentative D call TRBD2 (5 bases). This CDR3 has 13 residues. From germline, CDR1 is DFQATT and CDR2 SNEGSKA (reference sequence). The CDR3 region is CNARDIRGETQYF. In DNA, the CDR3 is TGCAATGCTAGAGATATACGAGGGGAGACCCAGTACTTC.

With regard to this clonotype: One end of the junction is discordant with germline, which a read error may explain. This chain uses TRBV4-2 with TRBJ2-3; a weak D match, TRBD1 (6 bases). The CDR3 is 15 residues long. The germline V gene has CDR1 LGHNA and CDR2 YNFKEQ. CDR3 bases: TGTGTCAGCAGCACAGGGACGGCTATCATAGATACGCAGTATTTT. The encoded protein is CVSSTGTAIIDTQYF.

This clonotype was seen a handful of times. The chain links TRBV6-5 to TRBJ1-1; D might be TRBD1 (5 bases). Germline CDR1 is MNHEY and CDR2 is SVGAGI. The CDR3 covers 13 residues. Trimming left V 8 bases short and J 3 bases short, with 13 bases between. The CDR3 region is CASAGLGHTEAFF. CDR3 bases: TGTGCCAGCGCGGGGCTCGGGCACACTGAAGCTTTCTTT.

A note on this clonotype: Since a much larger clone is just one base distant, this may be a read error. The chain has TRBV6-1 and TRBJ1-1; 8 bases fit TRBD1. This CDR3 contains 15 residues. From germline, CDR1 is MNHNS and CDR2 SASEGT. This CDR3 reads CACSEAQGAKTEAFF. Here the CDR3 DNA reads TGTGCCTGCAGTGAAGCGCAGGGGGCCAAAACTGAAGCTTTCTTT.

A remark on this clonotype: One end of the junction fails to match germline, which may point to a read error. This chain joins TRBV12-3 or TRBV12-4 and TRBJ2-3; 10 positions match TRBD2. This CDR3 is 16 amino acids long. CDR3 loop: CASTTRTSGCTDTQYF. CDR3 DNA: TGTGCCAGCACTACGAGGACTAGCGGATGCACAGATACGCAATATTTT.

The DNA of the CDR3 is TGTGCCAGCAGCTGGACTAGTGAGATGGTAGAGACCCAGTACTTC. As protein: CASSWTSEMVETQYF. J is TRBJ2-5 and V is TRBV6-1; 7 positions match TRBD2. Germline CDR1 reads MNHNS; CDR2 reads SASEGT. There are 15 residues in the CDR3. The V gene end was trimmed by 6 bases and the J gene end by 4 bases; junction bases not matched to a gene: 11.

As concerns this clonotype: A read error is possible here, since a much larger clone lies one base away. This chain joins TRBV30 and TRBJ1-5; no reliable D call. This CDR3 is built from 12 residues. Trimming took 3 bases from V and 4 from J, leaving 7 bases between them. Germline loops: CDR1 GTSNPN, CDR2 SVGIG (reference sequence). DNA of the CDR3: TGTGCCTGGAGCGGATCGAATCAGCCCCAGCATTTT. Amino acids: CAWSGSNQPQHF.

Details on this clonotype: A read error may explain this, as a much larger clone is one base away. V and J are TRBV20-1 and TRBJ2-5, with 9 bases that match TRBD1. J gave up 3 bases and V 7 bases, and 6 bases lay outside the gene matches. Germline lookup yields CDR1 DFQATT and CDR2 SNEGSKA (reference sequence). The CDR3 extends over 13 amino acids. The CDR3: CSDRDRVKETQYF. The CDR3 bases are TGCAGTGACCGGGACAGGGTAAAAGAGACCCAGTACTTC.

In regard to this clonotype: A junction end diverges from the germline sequence, so it may reflect a read error. This chain joins TRBV12-3 or TRBV12-4 and TRBJ1-5, with 11 bases fitting TRBD1. This CDR3 region has 16 residues. The CDR3 nucleotides read TGTGCCAGCAGTTTCTCCAGGACAGGGGGCGGTCAGCCTCAGCATTTT. Protein sequence: CASSFSRTGGGQPQHF.

Concerning this clonotype itself: A read error may produce the germline difference seen at one junction end. The genes are TRBV28 and TRBJ2-7; D possibly uses TRBD1 or TRBD2 (5 bases each). This CDR3 contains 14 residues. Germline loops: CDR1 MDHEN, CDR2 SYDVKM. The CDR3 sequence is CASRTGIGAYVQYF. In nucleotides, the CDR3 is TGTGCCAGCAGAACCGGGATAGGGGCCTACGTGCAGTACTTC.

About this clonotype itself: Germline is not matched at one junction end, which may reflect a read error. CDR3: CACRSSGRANTQYF. CDR3 DNA sequence: TGTGCCTGCAGGTCTAGCGGGAGGGCTAATACACAGTATTTT. The genes are TRBV5-4 and TRBJ2-3, with TRBD2 matching 12 bases. This CDR3 has 14 amino acids. Germline-derived CDR1 and CDR2 are SGHNT and YYREEE (reference sequence). The full variable domain, completed using reference TRBV5-4 and TRBJ2-3, is ETGVTQSPTHLIKTRGQQVTLRCSSQSGHNTVSWYQQALGQGPQFIFQYYREEENGRGNFPPRFSGLQFPNYSSELNVNALELDDSALYLCACRSSGRANTQYFGPGTRLTVL.

Turning to this clonotype: Its ends do not fully match the called genes, so a read error is possible. The chain joins TRBV13 to TRBJ2-1; D might be TRBD2 (6 bases). The CDR3 has 15 amino acids. The V gene's germline CDR1 is PRHDT and CDR2 FYEKMQ (reference sequence). CDR3: CVSSLGGNSDNEQFF. CDR3 DNA sequence: TGTGTCAGCAGCTTGGGAGGTAACTCCGATAATGAGCAATTCTTC.

Many counts were recorded for this clonotype. The rearrangement links TRBV7-8 to TRBJ2-7, with 16 bases fitting TRBD2. The CDR3 length is 15 residues. In germline, CDR1 is SGHVS, CDR2 FQNEAQ. V gave up 3 bases and J gave up 7 bases; unmatched junction bases: 3. CDR3 sequence: CASSLGLAGGGEQYV. The CDR3 DNA sequence: TGTGCCAGCAGCTTGGGACTAGCGGGAGGGGGAGAGCAGTACGTC.

The V call is TRBV6-1, the J call TRBJ2-7; D gene uncertain. Germline CDR1 and CDR2: MNHNS and SASEGT. The ends were cut back, 8 bases at V and 3 bases at J, with 17 bases in the middle. The CDR3 sequence is 14 residues long. CDR3 sequence reads: CASCFCGVGYEQYV. CDR3 DNA: TGTGCCAGCTGCTTCTGTGGGGTCGGCTACGAGCAGTACGTC.

For this clonotype: No conserved phenylalanine or tryptophan ends this CDR3, so it is likely a read error. The DNA is omitted, as the CDR3 cannot be located on it reliably, and the CDR3 follows TCRdb's listing. The chain links TRBV4-1 to TRBJ2-3. Germline lookup yields CDR1 MGHRA and CDR2 YSYEKL. The CDR3 has 16 amino acids, counting both end residues. The CDR3 sequence: CASSQERYRLTDTHYL.

A remark on this clonotype: In this CDR3 the conserved last residue, phenylalanine or tryptophan, is missing, so a read error is likely. The V gene is TRBV29-1, the J gene TRBJ1-1; D ambiguous. This CDR3 region has 10 residues. Looked up from germline, CDR1 is SQVTM and CDR2 is ANQGSEA. DNA of the CDR3: TGCAGCGCCGTGAACAATGAAGCTTTCTCT. Translating it yields CSAVNNEAFS.